This T cell receptor (beta chain) stems from a study of beta chain features in type 1 diabetes. Study-wide findings and caveats: Amplification by PCR could prefer shorter templates, with the same effect in patients and controls. Across all four CD4+ subsets, people with type 1 diabetes showed modestly shorter TCRB CDR3s. TCRB rearrangement may or may not be influenced by HLA type; here this remained unresolved.

V lost 5 bases and J lost 7; bases outside the gene matches: 9. Germline values: CDR1 MGHDK, CDR2 SYGVNS. This CDR3 has 14 residues. This clone occurred a few times. The antigen is undetermined. Reverse transcription of all isolated RNA meant that expressed TCRB transcripts were sequenced. TCRdb keeps only in-frame clones here, not all; method: immunoSEQ multiplex PCR. Of roughly 730,000 clones listed, roughly 13% are singletons. Purity above 95% was achieved in all sorted populations. This TCR was sampled from a man between 18 and 35 years old with type 1 diabetes. The rearrangement joins TRBV25-1 to TRBJ1-2; 8 bases align to TRBD1. The sequenced material came from naive CD4+ T cells from blood. For the CDR3, the DNA is TGTGCCAGCAGTCCTCGGGACAGGAAGGGTGGCTACACCTTC. Its translation is CASSPRDRKGGYTF.